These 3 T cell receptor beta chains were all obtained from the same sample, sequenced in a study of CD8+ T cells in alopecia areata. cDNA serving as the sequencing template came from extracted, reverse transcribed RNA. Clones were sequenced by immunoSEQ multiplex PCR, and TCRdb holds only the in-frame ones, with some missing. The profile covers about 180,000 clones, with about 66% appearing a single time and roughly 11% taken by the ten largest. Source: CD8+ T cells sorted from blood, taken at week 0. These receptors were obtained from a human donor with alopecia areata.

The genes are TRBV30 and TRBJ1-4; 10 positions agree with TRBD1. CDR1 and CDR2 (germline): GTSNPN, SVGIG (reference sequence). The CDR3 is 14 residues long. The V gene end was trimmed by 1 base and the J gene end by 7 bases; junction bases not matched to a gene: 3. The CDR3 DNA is TGTGCCTGGAGTGGGGGGACAGGGGTTGAAAAACTGTTTTTT. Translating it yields CAWSGGTGVEKLFF.

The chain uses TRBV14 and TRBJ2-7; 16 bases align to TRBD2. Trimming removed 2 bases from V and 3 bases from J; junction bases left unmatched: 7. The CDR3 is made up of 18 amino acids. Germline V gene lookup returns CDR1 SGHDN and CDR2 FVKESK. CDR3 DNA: TGTGCCAGCAGCCAAACCGGGACTAGCGGGGGGGTTTTCTACGAGCAGTACTTC. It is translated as CASSQTGTSGGVFYEQYF.

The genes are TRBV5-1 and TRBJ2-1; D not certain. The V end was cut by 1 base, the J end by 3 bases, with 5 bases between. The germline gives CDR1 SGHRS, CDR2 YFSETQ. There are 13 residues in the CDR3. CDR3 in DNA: TGCGCCAGCAGCTTGTCCGGCTACAATGAGCAGTTCTTC. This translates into CASSLSGYNEQFF.